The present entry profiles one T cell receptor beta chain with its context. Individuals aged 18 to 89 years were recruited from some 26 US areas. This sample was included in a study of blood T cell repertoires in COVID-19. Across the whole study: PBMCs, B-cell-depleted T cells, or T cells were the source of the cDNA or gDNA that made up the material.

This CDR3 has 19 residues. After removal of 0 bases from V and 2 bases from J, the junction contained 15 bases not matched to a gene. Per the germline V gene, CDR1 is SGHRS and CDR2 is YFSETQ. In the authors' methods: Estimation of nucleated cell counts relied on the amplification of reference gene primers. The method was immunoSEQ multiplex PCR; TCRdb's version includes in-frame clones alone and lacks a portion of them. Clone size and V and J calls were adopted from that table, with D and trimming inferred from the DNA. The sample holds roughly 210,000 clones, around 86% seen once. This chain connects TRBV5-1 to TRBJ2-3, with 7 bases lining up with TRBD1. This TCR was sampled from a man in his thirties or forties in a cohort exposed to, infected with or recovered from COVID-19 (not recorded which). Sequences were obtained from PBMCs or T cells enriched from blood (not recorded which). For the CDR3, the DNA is TGCGCCAGCAGCTTGGGACCGACAGGGAATGGGGGTCTCACAGATACGCAGTATTTT. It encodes CASSLGPTGNGGLTDTQYF.